Listed here are 27 T cell receptor beta chains from one sample, sequenced in a study of CD8 T cells in ankylosing spondylitis. Their cognate antigens are unknown. Whole-study results and caveats: About 8 highly homologous variants made up a TCR beta motif, and this motif appeared characteristic of ankylosing spondylitis blood.

TCRdb reprocessed the 5' RACE reads via MiXCR and lists one record per CDR3 protein. The data contain about 700,000 distinct CDR3 sequences, under 20% of them singletons. The source material was blood, either unsorted or a sorted T cell fraction (not recorded which). These receptors were collected from a male donor with ankylosing spondylitis.

V is TRBV6-2 or TRBV6-3 and J is TRBJ2-2; 9 nucleotides line up with TRBD2. The germline gives CDR1 MNHEY, CDR2 SVGEGT. The CDR3 extends over 14 amino acids. Trimming took 10 bases from V and 2 from J; bases not matched to a gene: 5. CDR3 region: CATCGRVNTGELFF. The CDR3, as DNA: TGTGCCACGTGCGGGAGGGTCAACACCGGGGAGCTGTTTTTT.

V gene TRBV29-1 combines with J gene TRBJ1-5, with 10 bases lining up with TRBD1. Germline values: CDR1 SQVTM, CDR2 ANQGSEA. V dropped 7 bases and J dropped 0; count of bases not matched to a gene: 6. The CDR3 is 15 residues long. The CDR3 DNA is TGCAGCGAAGGACAGGGGGGAAATAGCAATCAGCCCCAGCATTTT. It codes for CSEGQGGNSNQPQHF.

The V gene is TRBV12-3 or TRBV12-4, the J gene TRBJ2-1; D not resolved. The CDR3 loop spans 15 amino acids. Between the trimmed V and J ends, which lost 8 bases and 1 base, there was a span of 15 bases. CDR3 sequence: CASHDGAESYNEQFF. CDR3 nucleotide sequence: TGTGCCAGCCACGACGGCGCCGAGTCCTACAATGAGCAGTTCTTC.

The rearrangement links TRBV6-1 to TRBJ1-5; D is unclear. Trimming left V 2 bases short and J 4 bases short, with 6 bases between. The CDR3 contains 13 residues. CDR1 and CDR2 (germline): MNHNS, SASEGT. This chain's CDR3 is CASSEWGNQPQHF. CDR3 in DNA: TGTGCCAGCAGTGAATGGGGAAATCAGCCCCAGCATTTT.

CDR3 sequence (DNA): TGTGCCACCAGTGATCCGACAGGGGGGCACCAAGAGACCCAGTACTTC. Amino acid sequence: CATSDPTGGHQETQYF. The J gene is TRBJ2-5, the V gene TRBV24-1, with 9 nucleotides matching TRBD1. V shed 3 bases, J shed 0 bases, and the junction held 4 bases outside the gene matches. The CDR3 is 16 amino acids. Germline CDR1 reads KGHDR; CDR2 reads SFDVKD.

The table lists this clonotype with a few counts. The chain recombines TRBV5-1 with TRBJ2-7; TRBD2 matches 13 bases. Germline CDR1 and CDR2: SGHRS and YFSETQ. V lost 0 bases and J lost 4; bases outside the gene matches: 7. The length of the CDR3 is 17 residues. Here the CDR3 reads CASSLETSGRKQYEQYF. In DNA, the CDR3 is TGCGCCAGCAGCTTGGAGACTAGCGGGAGGAAGCAGTACGAGCAGTACTTC.

This clonotype was counted ten times or more. The rearrangement links TRBV4-2 to TRBJ1-3, with TRBD1 identical over 7 bases. V gave up 3 bases and J gave up 3 bases; unmatched junction bases: 2. The germline gives CDR1 LGHNA, CDR2 YNFKEQ. The CDR3 totals 14 residues. The CDR3, as DNA: TGTGCCAGCAGCCATGGGACAGTTGGAAACACCATATATTTT. Its protein is CASSHGTVGNTIYF.

The chain is built from TRBV5-5 and TRBJ1-4; 7 bases map to TRBD1. With V trimmed by 0 bases and J by 3 bases, 5 bases remained unmatched. Germline CDR1 reads SGHKS; CDR2 reads YYEKEE (reference sequence). The CDR3 sequence is 16 residues long. The CDR3 bases are TGTGCCAGCAGCTTGGGGGCACAGGGGCCTAATGAAAAACTGTTTTTT. It yields the protein CASSLGAQGPNEKLFF.

The sample holds many counts of this clonotype. The chain is built from TRBV10-3 and TRBJ2-5, with D perhaps TRBD1 (5 bases). Trimming cost V 1 base and J 9 bases, with 9 bases left between them. The germline CDR1 and CDR2 sequences are ENHRY and SYGVKD. The CDR3 is made up of 12 amino acids. The CDR3 is CAISEWGEPQYF. For the CDR3, the DNA is TGTGCCATCAGTGAGTGGGGCGAACCCCAGTACTTC.

This clonotype was detected only a few times. The chain recombines TRBV10-3 with TRBJ2-3, with 7 bases lining up with TRBD2. The CDR3 has 13 amino acids. Germline values: CDR1 ENHRY, CDR2 SYGVKD. V dropped 8 bases and J dropped 3; count of bases not matched to a gene: 5. CDR3 sequence reads: CAIGGEMTDTQYF. CDR3 nucleotides: TGTGCCATCGGGGGGGAGATGACAGATACGCAGTATTTT.

The chain couples TRBV28 to TRBJ2-7; 10 bases are shared with TRBD2. The length of the CDR3 is 15 residues. Germline loops: CDR1 MDHEN, CDR2 SYDVKM. V shed 6 bases and J 3 bases; nucleotides not matched to a gene: 8. In DNA, the CDR3 is TGTGCCAGCAGCCCCGTAGCGGGGGGAATCTACGAGCAGTACTTC. This sequence encodes CASSPVAGGIYEQYF.

Only a few counts were recorded for this clonotype. This chain joins TRBV10-2 and TRBJ2-2; 9 nucleotides line up with TRBD1. Losses at the gene ends were 8 bases for V and 5 bases for J; bases not matched to a gene: 15. CDR3 length: 17 residues. Germline V gives CDR1 WSHSY, CDR2 SAAADI. CDR3 sequence reads: CASQRLYVTGGTGELFF. DNA of the CDR3: TGCGCCAGCCAGCGGTTATACGTGACAGGGGGGACCGGGGAGCTGTTTTTT.

J is TRBJ1-1 and V is TRBV4-1; TRBD1 might be the D (6 bases). The V and J ends lost 2 bases and 4 bases respectively, with 14 bases between them. CDR1 MGHRA and CDR2 YSYEKL come from the germline V gene. This CDR3 has 15 residues. CDR3: CASSQREGEGTEAFF. The CDR3 bases are TGCGCCAGCAGCCAACGTGAGGGGGAGGGCACTGAAGCTTTCTTT.

This sequence joins TRBV12-3 or TRBV12-4 and TRBJ2-5, with a possible D match to TRBD2 (6 bases). The ends were cut back, 1 base at V and 4 bases at J, with 16 bases in the middle. This CDR3 contains 16 residues. The CDR3 spells CASSLGQRVEGETQYF. CDR3 nucleotide sequence: TGTGCCAGCAGTTTAGGACAGCGGGTGGAAGGAGAGACCCAGTACTTC.

This chain uses TRBV12-3 or TRBV12-4 with TRBJ2-7, with TRBD1 matching 10 bases. V dropped 6 bases and J dropped 10; count of bases not matched to a gene: 6. The CDR3 has 12 residues. The CDR3 spells CASRRQGARQYF. DNA for the CDR3: TGTGCCAGCAGAAGACAGGGGGCGCGACAGTACTTC.

This clonotype showed up just a few times. A much larger clone lies a single base off, so this may be a read error. The chain combines TRBV12-3 or TRBV12-4 with TRBJ2-2; perhaps TRBD2 as D (5 bases). Trimming cost V 5 bases and J 9 bases, with 10 bases left between them. CDR3 length equals 12 residues. CDR3 DNA: TGTGCCAGCAGTCCCGAGGGCCGGGAGCTGTTTTTT. As protein: CASSPEGRELFF.

V and J are TRBV14 and TRBJ2-5; 10 positions match TRBD2. Germline lookup yields CDR1 SGHDN and CDR2 FVKESK. The J segment lost 1 base and the V segment lost 3 bases, leaving 5 bases of the junction unmatched. The CDR3 extends over 16 amino acids. Here the CDR3 DNA reads TGTGCCAGCAGCCAGATAGCGGGGGGCCTCCAAGAGACCCAGTACTTC. Translating it yields CASSQIAGGLQETQYF.

V and J are TRBV12-3 or TRBV12-4 and TRBJ2-2; TRBD1 matches 8 bases. The J segment lost 7 bases and the V segment lost 1 base, leaving 5 bases of the junction unmatched. The CDR3 runs to 15 residues. The CDR3: CASSLGQGAVGELFF. CDR3 DNA: TGTGCCAGCAGTTTAGGGCAGGGGGCGGTCGGGGAGCTGTTTTTT.

This chain connects TRBV10-3 to TRBJ2-3; D possibly matches TRBD1 or TRBD2 (6 bases each). Trimming removed 4 bases from V and 1 base from J, with 18 bases in between. Germline values: CDR1 ENHRY, CDR2 SYGVKD. The CDR3 sequence is 17 residues long. The CDR3 nucleotides are TGTGCCATCAGTGCTAAGGGGGGAGGTTTCGGCACAGATACGCAGTATTTT. Residues: CAISAKGGGFGTDTQYF.

This clonotype was observed many times. The chain joins TRBV29-1 to TRBJ2-1, with D possibly being TRBD2 (6 bases). V was pared by 5 bases and J by 3 bases, with 11 bases between. The CDR3 sequence is 13 residues long. CDR1 and CDR2 (germline): SQVTM, ANQGSEA. The chain's CDR3 is CSVFGGFYNEQFF. In DNA form, the CDR3 reads TGCAGCGTTTTTGGAGGGTTCTACAATGAGCAGTTCTTC.

There are a few counts of this clonotype. V usage is TRBV4-1 and J usage is TRBJ2-2; maybe TRBD1 (6 bases). The CDR3 sequence is 17 residues long. The V and J ends lost 0 bases and 6 bases respectively, with 17 bases between them. Germline-derived CDR1 and CDR2 are MGHRA and YSYEKL. The CDR3 DNA reads TGCGCCAGCAGCCAAGATAGGGGGACCAAGGTCCCCGGGGAGCTGTTTTTT. It encodes CASSQDRGTKVPGELFF.

This clonotype was counted only a few times. The chain uses TRBV11-2 and TRBJ2-3; 8 bases align to TRBD2. The V segment lost 1 base and the J segment 4 bases; nucleotides outside the gene matches: 13. From germline, CDR1 is SGHAT and CDR2 FQNNGV. The CDR3 has 18 amino acids. CDR3 DNA: TGTGCCAGCAGCTTAGTTGGTGCTAGCGGGCTCCAAGCAGATACGCAGTATTTT. This sequence encodes CASSLVGASGLQADTQYF.

The sample holds a few counts of this clonotype. This chain joins TRBV5-1 and TRBJ2-2; D unresolved. The V and J ends lost 5 bases and 6 bases respectively, with 8 bases between them. The CDR3 spans 12 residues. Germline-derived CDR1 and CDR2 are SGHRS and YFSETQ. The CDR3 DNA is TGCGCCAGCAGAAGGCCGTCCGGGGAGCTGTTTTTT. This translates into CASRRPSGELFF.

The V and J genes are TRBV5-1 and TRBJ2-7, with TRBD2 identical over 7 bases. CDR3 length: 15 amino acids. Losses at the gene ends were 0 bases for V and 3 bases for J; bases not matched to a gene: 6. Germline V gene data show CDR1 as SGHRS and CDR2 as YFSETQ. The CDR3 loop is CASSLAAGVNYEQYF. Here the CDR3 DNA reads TGCGCCAGCAGCTTGGCTGCGGGAGTTAACTACGAGCAGTACTTC. The complete variable domain, with remaining parts taken from reference TRBV5-1 and TRBJ2-7, reads KAGVTQTPRYLIKTRGQQVTLSCSPISGHRSVSWYQQTPGQGLQFLFEYFSETQRNKGNFPGRFSGRQFSNSRSEMNVSTLELGDSALYLCASSLAAGVNYEQYFGPGTRLTVT.

On this clonotype: An end of the junction does not agree with germline; a read error may underlie this. V gene TRBV7-2 combines with J gene TRBJ2-3; D could derive from TRBD1 or TRBD2 (6 bases each). Germline loops: CDR1 SGHTA, CDR2 FQGNSA. The CDR3 consists of 15 residues. CDR3 DNA sequence: TGTGCCAGCAGCGAACTCCCGGGGGCGCAAGATACGCAGTGTTTT. Amino acid sequence: CASSELPGAQDTQCF.

The chain has TRBV12-3 or TRBV12-4 and TRBJ1-3, with 8 positions matching TRBD1. CDR3 size: 16 residues. The V and J ends lost 5 bases and 3 bases, in that order; junction bases with no gene match: 9. CDR3 in DNA: TGTGCCAGCAGTCCCTGGACAGGGCCCGTTGGAAACACCATATATTTT. Protein sequence: CASSPWTGPVGNTIYF.

This clonotype came up a few times. The chain couples TRBV3-1 to TRBJ1-3; D possibly corresponds to TRBD1 (5 bases). The CDR3 totals 17 residues. Germline-derived CDR1 and CDR2 are LGHDT and YNNKEL (reference sequence). V lost 0 bases to trimming and J lost 0 bases, with 12 bases between them. This CDR3 is CASSQDRDSFSGNTIYF. DNA of the CDR3: TGTGCCAGCAGCCAAGATAGAGACAGCTTCTCTGGAAACACCATATATTTT. The full variable domain, rest sourced from reference TRBV3-1 and TRBJ1-3, is DTAVSQTPKYLVTQMGNDKSIKCEQNLGHDTMYWYKQDSKKFLKIMFSYNNKELIINETVPNRFSPKSPDKAHLNLHINSLELGDSAVYFCASSQDRDSFSGNTIYFGEGSWLTVV.